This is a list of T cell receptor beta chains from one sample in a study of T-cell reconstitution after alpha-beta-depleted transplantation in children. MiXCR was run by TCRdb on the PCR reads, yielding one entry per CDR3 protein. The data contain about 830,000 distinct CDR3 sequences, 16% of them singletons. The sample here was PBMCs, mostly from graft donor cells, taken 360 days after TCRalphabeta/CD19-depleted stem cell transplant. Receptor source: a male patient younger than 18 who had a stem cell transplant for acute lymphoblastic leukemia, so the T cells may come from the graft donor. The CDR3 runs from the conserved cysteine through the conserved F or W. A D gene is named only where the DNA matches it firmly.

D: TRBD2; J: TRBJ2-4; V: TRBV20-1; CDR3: CSASYRTSGRTKNIQYF
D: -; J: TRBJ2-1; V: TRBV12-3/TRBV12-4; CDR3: CASSLELRYNEQFF
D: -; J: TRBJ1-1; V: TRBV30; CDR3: CAWSLKGALGAFF
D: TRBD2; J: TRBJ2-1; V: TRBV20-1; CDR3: CSARFSGRGNEQFF
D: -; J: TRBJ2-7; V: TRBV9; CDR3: CASTEGLGGYEQYF
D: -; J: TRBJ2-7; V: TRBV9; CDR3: CASSPVGGQTYEQYF
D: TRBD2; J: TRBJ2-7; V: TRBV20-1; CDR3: CSASRGGDTYEQYF
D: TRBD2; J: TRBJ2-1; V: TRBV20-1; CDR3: CSASAGTSGNNEQFF
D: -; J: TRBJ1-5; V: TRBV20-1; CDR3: CSASASNQPQHF
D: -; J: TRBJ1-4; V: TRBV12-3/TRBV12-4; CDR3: CASSLAGPATNEKLFF
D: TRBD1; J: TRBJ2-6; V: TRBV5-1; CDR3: CASSLPGGSGANVLTF
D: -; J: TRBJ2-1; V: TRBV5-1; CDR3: CASSIDPSSYNEQFF
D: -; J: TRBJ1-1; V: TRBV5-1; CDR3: CASSPRDLAEAFF
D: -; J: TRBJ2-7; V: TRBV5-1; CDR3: CASSLGAGSHSYEQYF
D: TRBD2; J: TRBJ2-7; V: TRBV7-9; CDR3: CASSLPSGSGSSYEQYF
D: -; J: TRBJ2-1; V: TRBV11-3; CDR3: CASSVRSARGYNEQFF
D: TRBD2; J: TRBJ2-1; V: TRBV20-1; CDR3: CSARGTSGGKAYNEQFF
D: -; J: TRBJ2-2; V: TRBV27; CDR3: CASSQPTGELFF
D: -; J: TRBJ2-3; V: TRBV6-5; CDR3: CASSYAGATDTQYF
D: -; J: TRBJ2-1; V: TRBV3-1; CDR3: CASSYSGGSNEQFF
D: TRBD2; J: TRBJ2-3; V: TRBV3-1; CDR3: CASSHSSGRAVDTQYF
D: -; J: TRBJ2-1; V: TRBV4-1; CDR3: CASREYWGSSYNEQFF
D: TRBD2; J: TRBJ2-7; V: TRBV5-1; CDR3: CASSLRKAGRSYEQYF
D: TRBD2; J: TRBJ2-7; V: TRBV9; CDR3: CASSVAGTSGYEQYF
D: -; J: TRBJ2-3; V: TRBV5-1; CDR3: CASSLAIADTQYF
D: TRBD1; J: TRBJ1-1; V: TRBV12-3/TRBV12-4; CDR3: CASRANLGQAAEAFF
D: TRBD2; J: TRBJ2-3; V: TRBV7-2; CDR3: CASSLGLAGDTDTQYF
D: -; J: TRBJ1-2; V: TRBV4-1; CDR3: CASSQEPRVNYGYTF
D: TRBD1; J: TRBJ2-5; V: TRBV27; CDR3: CASSGQGRLETQYF
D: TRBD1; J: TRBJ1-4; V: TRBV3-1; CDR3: CASSFRQGDEKLFF
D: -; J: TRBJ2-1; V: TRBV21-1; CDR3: CASSKDRKAHNEQFF
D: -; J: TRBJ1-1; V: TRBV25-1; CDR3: CASSELGRDTEAFF
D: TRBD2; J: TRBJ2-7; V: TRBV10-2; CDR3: CASIGTSGNYEQYF
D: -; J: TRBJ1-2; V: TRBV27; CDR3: CASSPSWGEGYTF
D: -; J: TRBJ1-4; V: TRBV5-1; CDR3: CASRGGSQRNEKLFF
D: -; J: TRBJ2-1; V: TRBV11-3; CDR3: CASSSRLVEGNEQFF
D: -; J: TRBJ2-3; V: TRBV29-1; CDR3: CSVEEGAGAADTQYF
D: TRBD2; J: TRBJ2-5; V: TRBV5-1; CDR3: CASKRGEGGLLQETQYF
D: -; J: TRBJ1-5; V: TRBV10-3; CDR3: CAISGGAEYQPQHF
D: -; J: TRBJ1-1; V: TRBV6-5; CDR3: CASSHDYLYTEAFF
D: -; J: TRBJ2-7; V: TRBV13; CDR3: CASSLVDSRLGQYF
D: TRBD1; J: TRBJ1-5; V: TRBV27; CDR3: CASNRGASNQPQHF
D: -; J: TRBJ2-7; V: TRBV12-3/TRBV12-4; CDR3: CASRLGASSYEQYF
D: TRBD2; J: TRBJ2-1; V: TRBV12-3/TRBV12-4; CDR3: CASSFTSGSPNEQFF
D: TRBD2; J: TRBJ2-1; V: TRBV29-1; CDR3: CSGMTSGTDNEQFF
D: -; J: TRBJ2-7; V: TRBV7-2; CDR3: CASSLWGPPTSYEQYF
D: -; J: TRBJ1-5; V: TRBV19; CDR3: CASSIDGGPNQPQHF
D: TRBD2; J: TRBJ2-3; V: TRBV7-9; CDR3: CASSPVEGLAISSTDTQYF
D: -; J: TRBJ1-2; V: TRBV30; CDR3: CAWSQTGPNGYTF
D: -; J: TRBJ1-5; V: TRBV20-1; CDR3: CIPGGASINQPQHF
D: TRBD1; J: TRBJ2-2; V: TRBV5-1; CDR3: CASSLGRQGPRGELFF
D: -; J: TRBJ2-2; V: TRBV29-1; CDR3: CSVDSDTGELFF
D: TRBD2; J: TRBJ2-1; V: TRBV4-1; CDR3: CASSQILAGGAYNEQFF
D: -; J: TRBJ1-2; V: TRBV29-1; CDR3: CSGGDDYGYTF
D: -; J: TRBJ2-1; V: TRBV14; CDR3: CASSRRLWDEQFF